A selection of T cell receptor beta chains follows, all from one sample in a study of T cell responses to AZD1222 COVID-19 vaccine. Using immunoSEQ multiplex PCR, the repertoire was profiled, and TCRdb retains in-frame clones only, with some absent. The repertoire has around 160,000 clones, about 81% of them found once; the top ten carry around 4.1%. This specimen consisted of peripheral blood, obtained on day 0 of MenACWY control vaccination. The source of these receptors is an adult in good health. The CDR3 runs from the conserved cysteine through the conserved F or W. D genes are given only for firm matches. A row's size may be missing; if present it is once, few, many or a size class.

size,D,J,V,DNA,CDR3
once,TRBD2,TRBJ2-3,TRBV28,TGTGCCAGCCTGCCCTTACCGGGACTAGAGGGCACAGATACGCAGTATTTT,CASLPLPGLEGTDTQYF
.,TRBD1,TRBJ1-2,TRBV28,TGTGCCGCAGGGGGCTACTATGGCTACACCTTC,CAAGGYYGYTF
.,TRBD1,TRBJ1-2,TRBV5-5,TGTGCCAGCAGCTCGGGACAGGGGGCAGTTACTATATATGGCTACACCTTC,CASSSGQGAVTIYGYTF
.,.,TRBJ1-2,TRBV2,TGTGCCAGCAGTGAGGCCAGGCGTGGGTATGGCTACACCTTC,CASSEARRGYGYTF
.,.,TRBJ2-6,TRBV5-4,TGTGCCAGCAGCCCTGGGGGAAGCTCTGGGGCCAACGTCCTGACTTTC,CASSPGGSSGANVLTF
few,.,TRBJ1-5,TRBV7-6,TGTGCCAGCAGCTTAAATAGCAATCAGCCCCAGCATTTT,CASSLNSNQPQHF
.,.,TRBJ2-3,TRBV11-2,TGTGCCAGCAGAGAGGCGGGGTGGCGGGGCGGCACAGATACGCAGTATTTT,CASREAGWRGGTDTQYF
.,TRBD1,TRBJ2-7,TRBV6-1,TGTGCCAGCAGCACGGACAGGGGGGCCTCCTACGAGCAGTACTTC,CASSTDRGASYEQYF
once,.,TRBJ1-3,TRBV2,TGTGCCAGCACAGTGGACACCATATATTTT,CASTVDTIYF
.,TRBD1,TRBJ1-1,TRBV5-4,TGTGCCAGCAGCCCGGGGACAGGGATGCTTTCCCCGGGTACTGAAGCTTTCTTT,CASSPGTGMLSPGTEAFF
.,.,TRBJ2-5,TRBV3-1/TRBV3-2,TGTGCCAGCAGCCAAGCCGGGTCTACGGTCTCCCAGTACTTC,CASSQAGSTVSQYF
.,TRBD2,TRBJ2-1,TRBV4-1,TGCGCCAGCAGCTTAGCGGGGGGGCTCAATGAGCAGTTCTTC,CASSLAGGLNEQFF
.,TRBD1,TRBJ2-1,TRBV28,TGTGCCAGCTGCTCAGGGGGCCCCTACAATGAGCAGTTCTTC,CASCSGGPYNEQFF
.,.,TRBJ1-5,TRBV5-8,TGTGCCAGCATCGGGGACAACAATCAGCCCCAGCATTTT,CASIGDNNQPQHF
.,.,TRBJ1-3,TRBV5-4,TGTGCCAGCAGCGACATGCGGAGCTCTGGAAACACCATATATTTT,CASSDMRSSGNTIYF
.,TRBD2,TRBJ2-2,TRBV9,TGTGCCAGCAGCGTAGTGGGTAGCGGGGTGCACGGGGAGCTGTTTTTT,CASSVVGSGVHGELFF
.,.,TRBJ2-5,TRBV28,TGTGCCAGCAGTTTTCCGGGGATAGAGACCCAGTACTTC,CASSFPGIETQYF
.,.,TRBJ1-5,TRBV7-8,TGTGCCAGCAGCTCCGGGGCTCACAATCAGCCCCAGCATTTT,CASSSGAHNQPQHF
once,.,TRBJ2-1,TRBV15,TGTGCCACCAGCAGAGTTGTAGAGGGTGTCAATGAGCAGTTCTTC,CATSRVVEGVNEQFF
.,TRBD1,TRBJ2-6,TRBV5-1,TGCGCCAGCAGCCAGGGGTTAGGGACAGGCAGAAATTCTGGGGCCAACGTCCTGACTTTC,CASSQGLGTGRNSGANVLTF
.,.,TRBJ1-6,TRBV21-1,TGTGCCAGCAGCAACGCCCGCTCGCGGAAGAGCTCCTATAATTCACCCCTCCACTTT,CASSNARSRKSSYNSPLHF
.,TRBD1,TRBJ1-5,TRBV5-1,TGCGCCAGCAGCTTGTCCGGACAGGGCAATCAGCCCCAGCATTTT,CASSLSGQGNQPQHF
.,TRBD2,TRBJ2-5,TRBV12-3/TRBV12-4,TGTGCCAGCAGTCCGGGACTAGAAGAGACCCAGTACTTC,CASSPGLEETQYF
.,.,TRBJ2-2,TRBV9,TGTGCCAGCATGAGAACCACCGGGGAGCTGTTTTTT,CASMRTTGELFF
.,.,TRBJ1-3,TRBV7-2,TGTGCCAGCAGCTTAGATGGGGTGCGCTCTGGAAACACCATATATTTT,CASSLDGVRSGNTIYF
.,.,TRBJ2-4,TRBV19,TGTGCCAGTAGTATAGGGAGCCTTAACATTCAGTACTTC,CASSIGSLNIQYF
once,.,TRBJ1-6,TRBV30,TGTGCCTCAAATTCAGTGAATTCACCCCTCCACTTT,CASNSVNSPLHF
.,.,TRBJ2-1,TRBV5-1,TGCGCCAGCAGCTTTCTCGGGTTCGATGAGCAGTTCTTC,CASSFLGFDEQFF
.,.,TRBJ2-5,TRBV5-1,TGCGCCAGCAGTTCGACGCGGGGACGCGAACAAGAGACCCAGTACTTC,CASSSTRGREQETQYF
once,TRBD1,TRBJ2-1,TRBV5-6,TGTGCCAGCAGCTATCCGGGACAGGGGATGCAGTTCTTC,CASSYPGQGMQFF
.,.,TRBJ1-5,TRBV2,TGTGCCAGCAGCGGCGATAGGAACAATCAGCCCCAGCATTTT,CASSGDRNNQPQHF
.,TRBD1,TRBJ2-1,TRBV27,TGTGCCAGCAGTTCCCCGGGACAGGGGGCGGGTGATGAGCAGTTCTTC,CASSSPGQGAGDEQFF
once,.,TRBJ1-2,TRBV6-5,TGTGCCGCTCGGACCAGGGAGAGAGGCTACACCTTC,CAARTRERGYTF
.,TRBD1,TRBJ2-4,TRBV6-1,TGTGCCAGCAATCCCGGGACAGGGGCCAAAAACATTCAGTACTTC,CASNPGTGAKNIQYF
.,TRBD1,TRBJ1-5,TRBV18,TGTGCCAGCTCACCGACAGGGGAGGGGCAGCCCCAGCATTTT,CASSPTGEGQPQHF
.,.,TRBJ2-2,TRBV9,TGTGCCAGCAGCGTAGGAAGGGGAAGGGTGGCCGGGGAGCTGTTTTTT,CASSVGRGRVAGELFF
.,TRBD2,TRBJ2-1,TRBV5-4,TGTGCCAGCACCCTGGGGGGGAGCTCCTACAATGAGCAGTTCTTC,CASTLGGSSYNEQFF
.,TRBD1,TRBJ2-5,TRBV7-8,TGTGCCAGCAGACCCCGCTGGGACAGGGCCGAGACCCAGTACTTC,CASRPRWDRAETQYF
.,TRBD2,TRBJ2-2,TRBV5-1,TGCGCCAGCAGCCTGCTGACTAGCGCCGGGGAGCTGTTTTTT,CASSLLTSAGELFF
few,.,TRBJ2-5,TRBV30,TGTGCACAAGGAGCCGGGCAAGAGACCCAGTACTTC,CAQGAGQETQYF
.,.,TRBJ2-1,TRBV4-2,TGTGCCAGCAGCCAAGGGTCGTCGAGTGGTGAGCAGTTCTTC,CASSQGSSSGEQFF
.,.,TRBJ2-3,TRBV11-2,TGTGCCAGCAGCTTAGTACGAGATACGCAGTATTTT,CASSLVRDTQYF
.,.,TRBJ1-5,TRBV19,TGTGCCAGTAGATACAAAACGGGGGGACAAGTCAATCAGCCCCAGCATTTT,CASRYKTGGQVNQPQHF
few,.,TRBJ1-2,TRBV2,TGTGCCAGCACGGCAGGGGCCATCGGCGGCTACACCTTC,CASTAGAIGGYTF
few,.,TRBJ2-1,TRBV7-3,TGTGCCAGCAGCTTAATTTTAGGTGGTGAGCAGTTCTTC,CASSLILGGEQFF
.,TRBD1,TRBJ1-1,TRBV9,TGTGCCAGCAGCCCCAACAGGGGGCCCGACACTGAAGCTTTCTTT,CASSPNRGPDTEAFF
.,.,TRBJ1-6,TRBV11-1,TGTGCCAGCAGCCTGACGGACAGCCTAAATTCACCCCTCCACTTT,CASSLTDSLNSPLHF
.,.,TRBJ1-4,TRBV24-1,TGTGCCACCAGTGATCGACAGGAGTCAACTAATGAAAAACTGTTTTTT,CATSDRQESTNEKLFF
.,.,TRBJ2-5,TRBV5-5,TGTGCCAGCAGCCCAAAGCCTCAAGAGACCCAGTACTTC,CASSPKPQETQYF
.,TRBD1,TRBJ1-2,TRBV3-1/TRBV3-2,TGTGCCAGCAGCCCCCAGGGGGTGGTTGGCTACACCTTC,CASSPQGVVGYTF
.,.,TRBJ2-5,TRBV11-2,TGTGCCAGCAGCTCTTCGGAGACCCAGTACTTC,CASSSSETQYF
.,.,TRBJ2-3,TRBV6-4,TGTGCCAGCAGTGAAGGTGGCACAGATACGCAGTATTTT,CASSEGGTDTQYF
.,.,TRBJ2-1,TRBV11-3,TGTGCCAGCAGCTTAGACGGGTTTGAGCAGTTCTTC,CASSLDGFEQFF
.,.,TRBJ2-1,TRBV5-1,TGCGCCAGCAGCATTGGTCGCAATGAGCAGTTCTTC,CASSIGRNEQFF
.,.,TRBJ1-1,TRBV10-2,TGCGCCAGCTGTCGGGGGGATAACACTGAAGCTTTCTTT,CASCRGDNTEAFF